The 11 T cell receptor beta chains below come from one sample, sequenced in a study of cytomegalovirus exposure and HLA in healthy donors. Both 60 Vbeta primers and 13 Jbeta primers went into the PCR. Only in-frame clones appear in the TCRdb table, and some are missing; sequencing was by immunoSEQ multiplex PCR. The data contain some 160,000 clones, roughly two thirds of them singletons. The sequencing input was PBMCs. All receptors come from a woman aged 18-30 years in good health and CMV-seropositive.

In this sample, this clone turned up once. CDR3 bases: TGTGCCATCACCCCTAGCGGGGGGGACGAGCAGTACTTC. Translating gives CAITPSGGDEQYF. This chain uses TRBV10-3 with TRBJ2-7; 12 bases agree with TRBD2. With V trimmed by 7 bases and J by 5 bases, 3 bases remained unmatched. The CDR3 runs to 13 residues. Germline V CDR1 and CDR2: ENHRY, SYGVKD.

This clone showed up just once. The chain links TRBV6-1 to TRBJ2-5; no definite D call. There are 12 residues in the CDR3. V dropped 6 bases and J dropped 4 bases, with 9 bases sitting between them. CDR1 is MNHNS and CDR2 is SASEGT in the germline V gene. In nucleotides, the CDR3 is TGTGCCAGCAGGGCTACGGGAGAGACCCAGTACTTC. It codes for CASRATGETQYF.

The rearrangement joins TRBV7-2 to TRBJ2-1, with 9 bases aligning to TRBD2. This CDR3 region has 16 residues. Trimming took 6 bases from V and 4 from J; bases not matched to a gene: 10. Germline loops: CDR1 SGHTA, CDR2 FQGNSA. Here the CDR3 DNA reads TGTGCCAGCAGTCGACCTAGCGGGGTAGGTTACAATGAGCAGTTCTTC. The encoded protein is CASSRPSGVGYNEQFF.

This clone was found a few times. One junction end disagrees with the germline gene, perhaps due to a read error. The chain carries TRBV12-5 and TRBJ1-2; 7 bases are a match to TRBD1. This CDR3 has 11 residues. Looked up from germline, CDR1 is LGHNT and CDR2 is FRNRAP. The CDR3 reads CASGLWTGVDF. DNA of the CDR3: TGTGCTAGTGGTTTATGGACAGGTGTAGACTTC.

The sample holds one count of this clone. This chain uses TRBV6-5 with TRBJ2-3; D is possibly TRBD2 (5 bases). The CDR3 has 13 amino acids. With 5 bases removed from V and 3 bases from J, the gap between germline ends came to 9 bases. The germline V gene has CDR1 MNHEY and CDR2 SVGAGI. The CDR3 spells CASSRTGTDTQYF. The CDR3 nucleotides read TGTGCCAGCAGTAGAACGGGGACAGATACGCAGTATTTT.

The chain recombines TRBV7-8 with TRBJ1-2; 9 bases align to TRBD1. V shed 5 bases and J 8 bases; nucleotides not matched to a gene: 15. Germline lookup yields CDR1 SGHVS and CDR2 FQNEAQ. The CDR3 runs 16 residues. This chain's CDR3 is CASSRDSTGGRFGYTF. For the CDR3, the DNA is TGTGCCAGCAGCAGGGATTCGACAGGGGGTCGGTTCGGCTACACCTTC.

The chain links TRBV5-8 to TRBJ1-4; D possibly corresponds to TRBD1 (5 bases). Germline V gives CDR1 SGHTS, CDR2 YDEGEE. The CDR3 is 14 amino acids. The V end was cut by 0 bases, the J end by 7 bases, with 10 bases between. The CDR3 sequence is CASSLERGGEKLFF. CDR3 nucleotides: TGTGCCAGCAGCTTGGAAAGGGGAGGTGAAAAACTGTTTTTT.

This clone was observed once. The chain is built from TRBV5-4 and TRBJ2-7; TRBD1 might be the D (6 bases). This CDR3 comprises 13 residues. The V and J ends lost 4 bases and 4 bases respectively, with 12 bases between them. CDR1 is SGHNT, CDR2 YYREEE, per germline (reference sequence). The CDR3: CASSHGQLYEQYF. The CDR3 DNA is TGTGCCAGCAGCCATGGACAGTTGTACGAGCAGTACTTC.

The rearrangement links TRBV11-3 to TRBJ2-2; TRBD1 matches 7 bases. The J segment lost 0 bases and the V segment lost 2 bases, leaving 6 bases of the junction unmatched. The germline gives CDR1 SGHNT, CDR2 YENEEA. This CDR3 has 17 amino acids. CDR3 sequence: CASSLNRGPANTGELFF. In DNA form, the CDR3 reads TGTGCCAGCAGCTTAAACAGGGGACCCGCGAACACCGGGGAGCTGTTTTTT.

V is TRBV23-1 and J is TRBJ1-2, with TRBD1 matching 9 bases. TRBV23-1 is designated an ORF whose function remains uncertain. The CDR3 is made up of 14 amino acids. With V trimmed by 5 bases and J by 6 bases, 7 bases remained unmatched. The CDR3 reads CASSNRGRLDGYTF. DNA of the CDR3: TGCGCCAGCAGTAACAGGGGGCGCCTTGATGGCTACACCTTC.

This chain joins TRBV10-2 and TRBJ2-7; no firm D call. This CDR3 is 12 amino acids long. Trimming stripped 3 bases from V and 4 bases from J, with 7 bases between. The germline CDR1 and CDR2 sequences are WSHSY and SAAADI. CDR3 protein: CASSEILYEQYF. The CDR3 nucleotides are TGCGCCAGCAGTGAAATACTTTACGAGCAGTACTTC.